This T cell receptor (beta chain) was found in a study of PD-1 blockade in classical Hodgkin lymphoma. Broader study findings: Unlike CD8+ TCR diversity, which did not rise significantly by C4D1, CD4+ TCR diversity did.

Using immunoSEQ multiplex PCR, the repertoire was profiled, and TCRdb retains in-frame clones only, with some absent. The table lists approximately 6,400 clones, 73% of them singletons. Notes on this clone: The antigen remains unidentified.

There are 14 residues in the CDR3. V was trimmed by 8 bases and J by 5 bases, leaving 17 bases between them. CDR1 and CDR2 from the germline V gene are MNHEY and SVGAGI. Time point here: cycle 4 day 1 (C4D1), after less than 7 weeks of nivolumab. Every one of the patients relapsed after autologous stem cell transplantation (brentuximab vedotin exposure was variable). Magnetic negative selection of thawed PBMCs yielded the CD8+ T cells. The rearrangement joins TRBV6-5 to TRBJ2-3, with D perhaps TRBD2 (6 bases). The specimen comprised CD8+ T cells from blood, sampled before the fourth cycle of nivolumab. The TCR comes from a human donor with classical Hodgkin lymphoma. CDR3 sequence: CASSGTGAQDTQYF. For the CDR3, the DNA is TGTGCCAGCTCGGGGACGGGAGCCCAAGATACGCAGTATTTT.